A single sample gave rise to the 17 T cell receptor beta chains below, sequenced in a study of blood T cell repertoires in COVID-19. The method was immunoSEQ multiplex PCR; TCRdb's version includes in-frame clones alone and lacks a portion of them. The repertoire has about 220,000 clones, roughly 84% of them found once; the top ten carry about 2.3%. Material for sequencing was peripheral blood. The receptors shown here come from a woman aged 60-75 years with acute or convalescent COVID-19.

This clone has a handful of counts. This rearrangement joins TRBV24-1 to TRBJ2-3; TRBD2 agrees at 7 bases. The CDR3 has 15 amino acids. The germline gives CDR1 KGHDR, CDR2 SFDVKD. V dropped 6 bases and J dropped 2; count of bases not matched to a gene: 7. Written as DNA, the CDR3 is TGTGCCACCAGTCCCGGTGCGGGAGACACAGATACGCAGTATTTT. Protein: CATSPGAGDTDTQYF.

This chain connects TRBV7-8 to TRBJ2-5; TRBD2 agrees at 7 bases. V lost 8 bases, J lost 1 base, and 7 bases stayed unmatched. The CDR3 has 14 amino acids. CDR1 is SGHVS, CDR2 FQNEAQ, per germline. The CDR3 reads CASGALAVQETQYF. CDR3 sequence (DNA): TGTGCCAGCGGCGCCCTAGCGGTCCAAGAGACCCAGTACTTC. The whole variable domain, remainder taken from reference TRBV7-8 and TRBJ2-5, is GAGVSQSPRYKVAKRGQDVALRCDPISGHVSLFWYQQALGQGPEFLTYFQNEAQLDKSGLPSDRFFAERPEGSVSTLKIQRTQQEDSAVYLCASGALAVQETQYFGPGTRLLVL.

J is TRBJ2-4 and V is TRBV10-1, with 8 positions matching TRBD1. Looked up from germline, CDR1 is WNHNN and CDR2 is SYGVQD (reference sequence). After removal of 7 bases from V and 4 bases from J, the junction contained 3 bases not matched to a gene. The CDR3 has 13 residues. CDR3 coding DNA: TGCGCCAGCAATGACAGGGGAAAAAACATTCAGTACTTC. It is translated as CASNDRGKNIQYF.

Worth noting for this clone: The junction and the germline gene differ at one end; a read error may be behind it. CDR3 coding DNA: TGCAGTGCCAGAGACAGAGAGACCCAGTACTTC. Amino acids: CSARDRETQYF. This chain joins TRBV20-1 and TRBJ2-5, with a tentative D call TRBD1 (5 bases). Looked up from germline, CDR1 is DFQATT and CDR2 is SNEGSKA (reference sequence). The CDR3 extends over 11 amino acids.

The chain recombines TRBV7-3 with TRBJ2-3, with 13 bases lining up with TRBD2. The CDR3 extends over 16 amino acids. Germline V gene data show CDR1 as SGHTA and CDR2 as FQGTGA. The J segment lost 2 bases and the V segment lost 4 bases, leaving 3 bases of the junction unmatched. CDR3 sequence: CASSSGLAGNTDTQYF. CDR3 coding DNA: TGTGCCAGCAGCTCGGGACTAGCGGGGAACACAGATACGCAGTATTTT.

This chain links TRBV13 with TRBJ2-5, with TRBD2 matching over 8 bases. The CDR3 length is 14 residues. The germline V gene encodes CDR1 PRHDT and CDR2 FYEKMQ (reference sequence). V gave up 4 bases and J gave up 5 bases; unmatched junction bases: 6. In DNA form, the CDR3 reads TGTGCCAGCAGCTCCGGGAGGGGGGCGGAGACCCAGTACTTC. It codes for CASSSGRGAETQYF.

This chain joins TRBV6-1 and TRBJ2-7; D is unclear. This CDR3 region has 14 residues. Germline V CDR1 and CDR2: MNHNS, SASEGT. Trimming took off 0 bases at V and 7 bases at J, with 13 bases between the two ends. CDR3 DNA sequence: TGTGCCAGCAGTGAAGCTGGCGCTGCGGTGGAGCAGTACTTC. Its translation: CASSEAGAAVEQYF.

The chain combines TRBV5-1 with TRBJ2-3, with a tentative D call TRBD1 (5 bases). Germline V lookup: CDR1 SGHRS, CDR2 YFSETQ. This CDR3 has 15 residues. Trimming cost V 1 base and J 1 base, with 10 bases left between them. The CDR3 DNA sequence: TGCGCCAGCAGCTTGTACAGGCCGCGCACAGATACGCAGTATTTT. It yields the protein CASSLYRPRTDTQYF. Complete variable domain (other parts from reference TRBV5-1 and TRBJ2-3): KAGVTQTPRYLIKTRGQQVTLSCSPISGHRSVSWYQQTPGQGLQFLFEYFSETQRNKGNFPGRFSGRQFSNSRSEMNVSTLELGDSALYLCASSLYRPRTDTQYFGPGTRLTVL.

This sequence joins TRBV28 and TRBJ2-7; 7 bases are a match to TRBD1. The CDR3 contains 15 residues. The germline V gene has CDR1 MDHEN and CDR2 SYDVKM. The V segment lost 6 bases and the J segment 0 bases; nucleotides outside the gene matches: 8. CDR3: CASRTTGTDSYEQYF. DNA of the CDR3: TGTGCCAGCAGGACAACCGGGACAGACTCCTACGAGCAGTACTTC.

The rearrangement links TRBV5-6 to TRBJ2-7; D uncertain. The CDR3 extends over 12 amino acids. CDR1 and CDR2 (germline): SGHDT, YYEEEE. The V end lost 1 base, the J end lost 3 bases, and 5 bases lay between the germline ends. This CDR3 is CASSLLLYEQYF. CDR3 coding DNA: TGTGCCAGCAGCTTGCTCCTCTACGAGCAGTACTTC.

V usage is TRBV19 and J usage is TRBJ2-2; 10 positions match TRBD2. Trimming at V came to 5 bases and at J to 6 bases, leaving 9 bases not matched to a gene. The CDR3 covers 16 residues. CDR1 and CDR2 from the germline V gene are LNHDA and SQIVND (reference sequence). DNA of the CDR3: TGTGCCAGTAGTCCCAAGAGCGGGGGGGATCCCGGGGAGCTGTTTTTT. Amino acid sequence: CASSPKSGGDPGELFF.

The genes are TRBV5-6 and TRBJ1-2; D is unresolved. The CDR3 contains 14 residues. V was trimmed by 1 base and J by 5 bases, leaving 12 bases between them. Germline V gives CDR1 SGHDT, CDR2 YYEEEE. This CDR3 is CASSLRRTDYGYTF. The CDR3 nucleotides are TGTGCCAGCAGCTTGCGGAGGACGGATTATGGCTACACCTTC.

This chain uses TRBV6-2 or TRBV6-3 with TRBJ1-1; maybe TRBD1 (5 bases). Germline CDR1 and CDR2: MNHEY and SVGEGT. The CDR3 length is 15 residues. Trimming pared 0 bases from V and 1 base from J, leaving 9 bases between. CDR3 bases: TGTGCCAGCAGTTACTCTACAGGAACGAACACTGAAGCTTTCTTT. It specifies CASSYSTGTNTEAFF.

The chain carries TRBV5-6 and TRBJ1-5, with D unresolved. The CDR3 loop spans 13 amino acids. Trimming left V 3 bases short and J 7 bases short, with 11 bases between. Germline CDR1 is SGHDT and CDR2 is YYEEEE. CDR3 in amino acids: CASSYGVIQPQHF. The CDR3 DNA follows: TGTGCCAGCAGCTATGGAGTAATACAGCCCCAGCATTTT.

This sequence joins TRBV5-1 and TRBJ2-7; the match to TRBD1 covers 9 bases. The CDR3 runs 18 residues. V trimming: 4 bases; J trimming: 1 base; junction bases outside the gene matches: 15. From germline, CDR1 is SGHRS and CDR2 YFSETQ. The CDR3 bases are TGCGCCAGCAGCCTCCGGACAGGGGTGGGCTTACAATCCTACGAGCAGTACTTC. It translates to CASSLRTGVGLQSYEQYF.

This sequence joins TRBV7-2 and TRBJ2-1; D might be TRBD1 (5 bases). The V gene's germline CDR1 is SGHTA and CDR2 FQGNSA. The V and J ends lost 6 bases and 2 bases respectively, with 14 bases between them. The CDR3 contains 15 residues. The CDR3 loop reads CASRPDTLPYNEQFF. The CDR3 DNA is TGTGCCAGCAGACCGGACACCCTCCCCTACAATGAGCAGTTCTTC.

This chain uses TRBV3-1 (or the pseudogene TRBV3-2) with TRBJ1-6; 8 bases map to TRBD1. CDR3 length: 15 amino acids. The ends lost 5 bases at V and 9 bases at J; junction bases unmatched: 9. From germline, CDR1 is LGHDT and CDR2 YNNKEL (reference sequence). In nucleotides, the CDR3 is TGTGCCAGCAGCTCCCAGGGGGCATATGGTTCACCCCTCCACTTT. It specifies CASSSQGAYGSPLHF.